The 26 T cell receptor beta chains below come from one sample, sequenced in a study of identical twins (dated by TCRdb to 2016 to 2017). The library was built by means of 5' RACE. TCRdb shows the sequencer as Illumina HiSeq 2000. TCRdb trimmed public reads at Q25 via fastp, called clones via MiXCR and kept in-frame beta chains. A single entry per CDR3 protein holds the most common genes and DNA from its merged rows. In this sample the table shows roughly 290,000 distinct CDR3 sequences, more than 6.5% of which occur a single time. The leading ten clones occupy over 2% of the sample. These data also formed part of another study, on yellow fever vaccine responses in identical twins.

Source material: memory (CD45RO+) T cells sorted from blood. The cell subset or site label corresponds to: CD45RO+ enriched T cells. The receptors were sampled from a woman between 18 and 29 years old in good health.

V gene TRBV5-1 combines with J gene TRBJ2-3; D not resolved. Germline CDR1 is SGHRS and CDR2 is YFSETQ. With 6 bases removed from V and 2 bases from J, the gap between germline ends came to 13 bases. CDR3 length: 14 residues. CDR3 sequence reads: CASNPRSPTDTQYF. In DNA, the CDR3 is TGCGCCAGCAATCCGAGGAGCCCCACAGATACGCAGTATTTT.

Remarks on this clonotype: No conserved phenylalanine or tryptophan ends this CDR3, so it is likely a read error. J is TRBJ2-5 and V is TRBV2; TRBD1 aligns across 9 bases. The CDR3 consists of 14 residues. V shed 3 bases and J 2 bases; nucleotides not matched to a gene: 1. Germline CDR1 reads SNHLY; CDR2 reads FYNNEI. This CDR3 is CASSDDRGQETQYL. CDR3 in DNA: TGTGCCAGCAGTGACGACAGGGGGCAAGAGACCCAGTACTTA.

J is TRBJ2-1 and V is TRBV11-2; 9 bases match TRBD2. There are 21 residues in the CDR3. J gave up 6 bases and V 4 bases, and 25 bases lay outside the gene matches. Germline V gene data show CDR1 as SGHAT and CDR2 as FQNNGV. In DNA, the CDR3 is TGTGCCAGCAGCTCCCACCAGGAGGCGGGGGGGCTTAAGGTCTCTTTCAATGAGCAGTTCTTC. Translating gives CASSSHQEAGGLKVSFNEQFF.

The chain combines TRBV20-1 with TRBJ2-3, with D unclear. Germline V gene lookup returns CDR1 DFQATT and CDR2 SNEGSKA (reference sequence). This CDR3 comprises 15 residues. V gave up 7 bases and J gave up 0 bases, with 17 bases separating them. The DNA of the CDR3 is TGCAGTGTCCCGTCCGGCCACAAAAGCACAGATACGCAGTATTTT. Its translation: CSVPSGHKSTDTQYF.

This clonotype has at least ten counts. This sequence joins TRBV7-3 and TRBJ2-7; D tentatively fits TRBD1 or TRBD2 (5 bases each). The CDR3 is 14 amino acids. The V end was cut by 1 base, the J end by 2 bases, with 9 bases between. The germline V gene has CDR1 SGHTA and CDR2 FQGTGA. For the CDR3, the DNA is TGTGCCAGCAGCTTAAATGGGGGTCCCTACGAGCAGTACTTC. Translated: CASSLNGGPYEQYF.

This clonotype occurred a few times. This chain joins TRBV10-3 and TRBJ2-1, with 10 bases aligning to TRBD2. The CDR3 consists of 16 residues. Germline CDR1 reads ENHRY; CDR2 reads SYGVKD. V dropped 0 bases and J dropped 10; count of bases not matched to a gene: 9. The DNA for the CDR3 is TGTGCCATCAGTGAGTCGGGGAGCGGGGGGGCTGGAGAGCAGTTCTTC. Its protein product is CAISESGSGGAGEQFF.

This chain connects TRBV3-1 to TRBJ2-7; 11 bases align to TRBD2. Trimming removed 1 base from V and 2 bases from J; junction bases left unmatched: 13. CDR3 length equals 19 residues. The germline V gene encodes CDR1 LGHDT and CDR2 YNNKEL (reference sequence). The DNA for the CDR3 is TGTGCCAGCAGCCAAGGGGGAAGGATCGGGGGACTAGCGGCCTACGAGCAGTACTTC. It codes for CASSQGGRIGGLAAYEQYF.

This clonotype was counted once. The gene calls are TRBV20-1 and TRBJ1-1, with a weak D call TRBD1 (5 bases). The CDR3 length is 12 residues. The germline CDR1 and CDR2 sequences are DFQATT and SNEGSKA (reference sequence). The CDR3 here is CKWGGANTEAFF. CDR3 nucleotide sequence: TGCAAGTGGGGGGGAGCGAACACTGAAGCTTTCTTT.

This clonotype was found a few times. V is TRBV12-3 or TRBV12-4 and J is TRBJ1-1; possibly TRBD1 for D (5 bases). The CDR3 loop spans 15 amino acids. With 7 bases removed from V and 1 base from J, the gap between germline ends came to 16 bases. For the CDR3, the DNA is TGTGCCAGCACCCAAGGCAGGACAAGGAACACTGAAGCTTTCTTT. It codes for CASTQGRTRNTEAFF.

This clonotype was seen at least ten times. The genes are TRBV6-1 and TRBJ1-1; a weak D match, TRBD1 (5 bases). Germline V CDR1 and CDR2: MNHNS, SASEGT. Trimming took 8 bases from V and 0 from J, leaving 10 bases between them. The CDR3 sequence is 13 residues long. The CDR3 is CASYLTVNTEAFF. The CDR3 DNA follows: TGTGCCAGCTATTTGACAGTGAACACTGAAGCTTTCTTT.

This clonotype was observed a few times. The chain carries TRBV20-1 and TRBJ2-7; maybe TRBD2 (5 bases). V lost 8 bases and J 2 bases, leaving 16 bases between the germline ends. The CDR3 loop spans 13 amino acids. Germline V gene sequence: CDR1 DFQATT, CDR2 SNEGSKA (reference sequence). CDR3 residues: CSFGLPTPYEQYF. Here the CDR3 DNA reads TGCAGTTTTGGACTGCCAACTCCCTACGAGCAGTACTTC.

The V call is TRBV3-1, the J call TRBJ2-7; 8 bases map to TRBD1. Germline V gene lookup returns CDR1 LGHDT and CDR2 YNNKEL (reference sequence). The length of the CDR3 is 16 residues. V shed 4 bases and J 6 bases; nucleotides not matched to a gene: 14. Here the CDR3 reads CASSRVLATGVSEQYF. For the CDR3, the DNA is TGTGCCAGCAGCCGGGTACTCGCGACAGGGGTCTCCGAGCAGTACTTC.

The rearrangement uses TRBV7-3 and TRBJ2-2, with 7 bases lining up with TRBD2. The length of the CDR3 is 16 residues. Trimming at V came to 5 bases and at J to 0 bases, leaving 6 bases not matched to a gene. CDR1 and CDR2 from the germline V gene are SGHTA and FQGTGA. CDR3 protein: CASSITSATNTGELFF. Written as DNA, the CDR3 is TGTGCCAGCAGCATCACTAGCGCTACGAACACCGGGGAGCTGTTTTTT.

This clonotype was seen only a few times. The V gene is TRBV28, the J gene TRBJ2-6; 8 positions agree with TRBD1. CDR1 is MDHEN, CDR2 SYDVKM, per germline. This CDR3 has 18 amino acids. J gave up 0 bases and V 6 bases, and 10 bases lay outside the gene matches. CDR3: CASRVPRGLDSGANVLTF. CDR3 coding DNA: TGTGCCAGCAGGGTACCCAGGGGGCTCGACTCTGGGGCCAACGTCCTGACTTTC.

The rearrangement uses TRBV6-1 and TRBJ2-7; D might be TRBD2 (6 bases). Trimming removed 5 bases from V and 6 bases from J, with 11 bases in between. Germline lookup yields CDR1 MNHNS and CDR2 SASEGT. This CDR3 has 12 amino acids. CDR3 DNA: TGTGCCAGCAGTCAGCAGGGAGGCGAGCAGTACGTC. It yields the protein CASSQQGGEQYV.

The chain has TRBV18 and TRBJ1-2; the D is unclear. CDR1 and CDR2 (germline): KGHSH, LQKENI. The CDR3 is made up of 15 amino acids. Trimming shortened V by 2 bases and J by 4 bases, and 14 bases separated the two germline ends. The CDR3 DNA reads as TGTGCCAGCTCACCAGGTTACGGACCCTCCTATGGCTACACCTTC. The encoded protein is CASSPGYGPSYGYTF.

The V call is TRBV24-1, the J call TRBJ2-2; TRBD2 matches at 7 bases. CDR1 is KGHDR and CDR2 is SFDVKD in the germline V gene. CDR3 size: 12 residues. V dropped 12 bases and J dropped 7; count of bases not matched to a gene: 7. The CDR3 region is CAARGEYGELFF. The CDR3 DNA is TGTGCCGCACGGGGGGAATACGGGGAGCTGTTTTTT.

This rearrangement joins TRBV20-1 to TRBJ2-7; 8 nucleotides agree with TRBD2. After removal of 5 bases from V and 4 bases from J, the junction contained 4 bases not matched to a gene. The germline gives CDR1 DFQATT, CDR2 SNEGSKA (reference sequence). This CDR3 comprises 12 residues. The CDR3 DNA reads as TGCAGTGCTGGGACTAGGATTTACGAGCAGTACGTC. Translated, it gives CSAGTRIYEQYV.

The rearrangement uses TRBV5-1 and TRBJ1-2; D not certain. V lost 4 bases to trimming and J lost 4 bases, with 14 bases between them. CDR1 SGHRS and CDR2 YFSETQ come from the germline V gene. The CDR3 extends over 14 amino acids. CDR3 protein: CASSETGTVYGYTF. The CDR3 DNA is TGCGCCAGCAGCGAAACGGGAACTGTCTATGGCTACACCTTC.

This clonotype was observed a few times. The chain employs TRBV15 and TRBJ2-3; TRBD2 aligns across 10 bases. The CDR3 has 15 residues. Germline CDR1 is LNHNV and CDR2 is YYDKDF (reference sequence). V lost 6 bases to trimming and J lost 1 base; unmatched junction nucleotides: 4. The CDR3 nucleotides read TGTGCCACCAGTACTGGACTAGCGGGCACAGATACGCAGTATTTT. It encodes CATSTGLAGTDTQYF.

This clonotype showed up just a few times. The chain employs TRBV5-5 and TRBJ1-5, with 11 bases matching TRBD1. This CDR3 is built from 15 residues. Per germline, CDR1 SGHKS and CDR2 YYEKEE (reference sequence). V lost 4 bases to trimming and J lost 3 bases; unmatched junction nucleotides: 3. The CDR3 reads CASSRTGGINQPQHF. CDR3 DNA: TGTGCCAGCAGCCGGACAGGGGGCATCAATCAGCCCCAGCATTTT.

The table lists this clonotype with many counts. V gene TRBV12-3 or TRBV12-4 combines with J gene TRBJ1-5, with D uncertain. This CDR3 contains 14 residues. The V gene lost 0 bases and the J gene lost 4 bases, with 7 bases spanning the gap. CDR3 sequence reads: CASSLAHGNQPQHF. CDR3 bases: TGTGCCAGCAGTTTAGCGCACGGAAATCAGCCCCAGCATTTT.

The rearrangement uses TRBV10-1 and TRBJ2-3; TRBD1 might be the D (6 bases). Per the germline V gene, CDR1 is WNHNN and CDR2 is SYGVQD (reference sequence). The length of the CDR3 is 13 residues. Deletions cut 4 bases from V and 7 bases from J, with 12 bases between. This CDR3 reads CASSVQGGHTQYF. The CDR3 DNA reads as TGCGCCAGCAGTGTACAGGGTGGTCATACGCAGTATTTT.

This chain joins TRBV28 and TRBJ2-3; D possibly matches TRBD1 or TRBD2 (6 bases each). V lost 8 bases and J lost 0, with 21 bases in between. Looked up from germline, CDR1 is MDHEN and CDR2 is SYDVKM. This CDR3 is built from 17 residues. DNA for the CDR3: TGTGCCAGCGCGCTACGGAGGGGGACACCGAGCACAGATACGCAGTATTTT. Translation gives CASALRRGTPSTDTQYF.

The J gene is TRBJ2-3, the V gene TRBV5-1, with TRBD2 as a possible D gene (7 bases). From germline, CDR1 is SGHRS and CDR2 YFSETQ. The CDR3 sequence is 15 residues long. Trimming stripped 10 bases from V and 2 bases from J, with 20 bases between. CDR3 loop: CACHAGGGPTDTQYF. The CDR3 nucleotides read TGCGCCTGCCACGCGGGCGGGGGCCCCACAGATACGCAGTATTTT.

This clonotype has just a few counts. This rearrangement joins TRBV5-1 to TRBJ1-1, with no clear D. The germline V and J ends were trimmed by 1 base and 3 bases, with 13 bases remaining between them. Germline assignment: CDR1 SGHRS and CDR2 YFSETQ. The CDR3 length is 15 residues. The CDR3 DNA reads as TGCGCCAGCAGCTTGTTAGGAGGGCCCTACACTGAAGCTTTCTTT. Its translation is CASSLLGGPYTEAFF.